This TCR beta chain was profiled in a study of beta chain features in type 1 diabetes. Overall study findings and caveats: Across patients, naive, central memory and Treg TCRB repertoires exhibited apparently greater similarity than was observed across healthy donors. No resolution was reached here on whether HLA type influences TCRB rearrangement.

Every bit of the isolated RNA underwent reverse transcription, so sequencing read expressed TCRB transcripts. The average output of naive, central memory and regulatory T cell samples was about 3.57 million reads. Assay: immunoSEQ multiplex PCR; the TCRdb copy retains only in-frame clones and omits some. Among under 950,000 clones, roughly 15% were seen once, and the ten largest hold about 0.02%. CDR1 and CDR2 (germline): MDHEN, SYDVKM. This CDR3 spans 19 amino acids. V lost 6 bases and J 6 bases, leaving 29 bases between the germline ends. This clone was seen only a few times. Its target is unknown. Sequenced: naive CD4+ T cells from blood. The chain couples TRBV28 to TRBJ2-2; TRBD2 might be the D (5 bases). This sequence originates from a woman between 18 and 29 years old in good health. The CDR3 coding sequence is TGTGCCAGCAGCCCACTAGAAGTTTCGAGGCAGTTGGTGTCCGGGGAGCTGTTTTTT. It specifies CASSPLEVSRQLVSGELFF.